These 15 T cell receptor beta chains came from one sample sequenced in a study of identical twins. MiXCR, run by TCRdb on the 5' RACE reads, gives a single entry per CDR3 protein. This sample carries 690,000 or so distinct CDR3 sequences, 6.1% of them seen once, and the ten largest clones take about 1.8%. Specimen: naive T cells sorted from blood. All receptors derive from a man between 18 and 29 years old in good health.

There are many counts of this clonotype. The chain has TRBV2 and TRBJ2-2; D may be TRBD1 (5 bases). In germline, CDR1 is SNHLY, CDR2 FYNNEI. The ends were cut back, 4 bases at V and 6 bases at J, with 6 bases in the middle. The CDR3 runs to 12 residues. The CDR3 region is CASSAGPGELFF. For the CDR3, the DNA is TGTGCCAGCAGTGCAGGGCCCGGGGAGCTGTTTTTT.

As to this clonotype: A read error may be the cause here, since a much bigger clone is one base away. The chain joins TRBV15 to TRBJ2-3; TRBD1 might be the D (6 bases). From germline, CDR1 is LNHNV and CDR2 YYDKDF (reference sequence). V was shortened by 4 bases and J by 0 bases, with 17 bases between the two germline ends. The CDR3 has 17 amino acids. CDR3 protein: CATSTFLLDSSTDTQYF. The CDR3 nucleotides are TGTGCCACCAGCACTTTTCTCCTGGACAGTAGCACAGATACGCAGTATTTT.

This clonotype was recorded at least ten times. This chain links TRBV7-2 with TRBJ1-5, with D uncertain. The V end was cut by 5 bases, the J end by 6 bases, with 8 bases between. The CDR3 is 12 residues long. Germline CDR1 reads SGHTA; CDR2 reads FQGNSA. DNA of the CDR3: TGTGCCAGCAGCCCTCCCAGTCAGCCCCAGCATTTT. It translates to CASSPPSQPQHF.

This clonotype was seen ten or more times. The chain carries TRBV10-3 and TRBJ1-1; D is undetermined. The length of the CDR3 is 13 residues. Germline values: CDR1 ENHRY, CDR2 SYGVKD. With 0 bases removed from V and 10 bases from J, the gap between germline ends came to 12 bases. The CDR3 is CAISESAARVAFF. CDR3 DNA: TGTGCCATCAGTGAGTCAGCGGCCCGGGTAGCTTTCTTT.

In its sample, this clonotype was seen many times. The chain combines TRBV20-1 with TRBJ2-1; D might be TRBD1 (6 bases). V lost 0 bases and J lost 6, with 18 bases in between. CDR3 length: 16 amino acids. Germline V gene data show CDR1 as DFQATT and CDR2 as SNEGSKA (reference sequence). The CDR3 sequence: CSARDYVVGRGNEQFF. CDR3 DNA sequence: TGCAGTGCTAGAGATTATGTGGTCGGCAGGGGCAATGAGCAGTTCTTC.

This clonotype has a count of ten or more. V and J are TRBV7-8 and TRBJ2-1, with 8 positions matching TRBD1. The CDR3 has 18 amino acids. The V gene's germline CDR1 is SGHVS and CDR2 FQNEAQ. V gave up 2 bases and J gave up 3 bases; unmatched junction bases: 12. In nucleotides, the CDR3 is TGTGCCAGCAGCTTAATCGTAGGACATGACAGGGGCTACAATGAGCAGTTCTTC. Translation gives CASSLIVGHDRGYNEQFF. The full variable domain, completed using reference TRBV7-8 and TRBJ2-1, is GAGVSQSPRYKVAKRGQDVALRCDPISGHVSLFWYQQALGQGPEFLTYFQNEAQLDKSGLPSDRFFAERPEGSVSTLKIQRTQQEDSAVYLCASSLIVGHDRGYNEQFFGPGTRLTVL.

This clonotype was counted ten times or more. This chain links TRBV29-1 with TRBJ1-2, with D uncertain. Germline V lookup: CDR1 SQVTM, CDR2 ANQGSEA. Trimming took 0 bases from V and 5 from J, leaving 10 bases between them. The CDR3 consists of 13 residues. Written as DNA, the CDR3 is TGCAGCGTTGAAGAGGGGAAACCATATGGCTACACCTTC. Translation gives CSVEEGKPYGYTF.

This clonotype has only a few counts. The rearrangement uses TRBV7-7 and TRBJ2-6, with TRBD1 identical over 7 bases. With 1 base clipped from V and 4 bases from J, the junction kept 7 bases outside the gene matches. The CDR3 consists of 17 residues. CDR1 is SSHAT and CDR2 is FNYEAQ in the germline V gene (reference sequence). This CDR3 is CASSLEAQGRGANVLTF. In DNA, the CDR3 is TGTGCCAGCAGCTTAGAGGCACAGGGGCGAGGGGCCAACGTCCTGACTTTC. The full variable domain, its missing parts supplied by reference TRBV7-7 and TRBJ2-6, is GAGVSQSPRYKVTKRGQDVTLRCDPISSHATLYWYQQALGQGPEFLTYFNYEAQPDKSGLPSDRFSAERPEGSISTLTIQRTEQRDSAMYRCASSLEAQGRGANVLTFGAGSRLTVL.

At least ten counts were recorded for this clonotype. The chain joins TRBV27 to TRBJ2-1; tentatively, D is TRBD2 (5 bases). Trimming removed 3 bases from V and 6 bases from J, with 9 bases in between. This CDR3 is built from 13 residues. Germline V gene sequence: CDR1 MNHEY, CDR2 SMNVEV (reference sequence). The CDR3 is CASSFRRANEQFF. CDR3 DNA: TGTGCCAGCAGTTTCAGGCGGGCCAATGAGCAGTTCTTC.

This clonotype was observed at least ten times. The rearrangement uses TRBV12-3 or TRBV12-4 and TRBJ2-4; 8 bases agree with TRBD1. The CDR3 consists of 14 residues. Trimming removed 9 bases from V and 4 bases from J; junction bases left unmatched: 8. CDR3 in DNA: TGTGCCAGTCAGCGGCGGGACAGGAAAAACATTCAGTACTTC. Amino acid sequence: CASQRRDRKNIQYF.

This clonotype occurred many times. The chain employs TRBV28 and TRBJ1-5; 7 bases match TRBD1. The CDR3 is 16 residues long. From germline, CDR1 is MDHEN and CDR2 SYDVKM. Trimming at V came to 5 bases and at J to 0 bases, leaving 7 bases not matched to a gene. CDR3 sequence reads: CASSLEGQYSNQPQHF. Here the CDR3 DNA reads TGTGCCAGCAGTCTGGAGGGACAGTATAGCAATCAGCCCCAGCATTTT.

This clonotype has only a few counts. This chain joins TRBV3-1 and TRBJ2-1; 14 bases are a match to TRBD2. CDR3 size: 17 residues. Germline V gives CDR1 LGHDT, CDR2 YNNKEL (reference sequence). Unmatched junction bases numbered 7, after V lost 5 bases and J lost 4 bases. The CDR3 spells CASSSGTSGSRYNEQFF. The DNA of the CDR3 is TGTGCCAGCAGCTCGGGGACTAGCGGGAGTAGATACAATGAGCAGTTCTTC.

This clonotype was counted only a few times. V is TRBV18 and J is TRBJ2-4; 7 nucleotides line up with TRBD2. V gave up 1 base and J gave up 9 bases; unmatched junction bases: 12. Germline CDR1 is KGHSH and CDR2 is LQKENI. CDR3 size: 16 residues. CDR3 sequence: CASSPLWRLGEGIQYF. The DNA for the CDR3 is TGTGCCAGCTCACCACTATGGAGACTAGGGGAGGGCATTCAGTACTTC. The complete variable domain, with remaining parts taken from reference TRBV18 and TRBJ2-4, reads NAGVMQNPRHLVRRRGQEARLRCSPMKGHSHVYWYRQLPEEGLKFMVYLQKENIIDESGMPKERFSAEFPKEGPSILRIQQVVRGDSAAYFCASSPLWRLGEGIQYFGAGTRLSVL.

CDR3 DNA: TGTGCCAGCAGTGAGAGGACAGGGCCGAACACTGAAGCTTTCTTT. Protein: CASSERTGPNTEAFF. This chain links TRBV2 with TRBJ1-1, with 8 bases fitting TRBD1. CDR1 is SNHLY, CDR2 FYNNEI, per germline. J was trimmed by 1 base and V by 3 bases; bases with no gene match: 4. This CDR3 has 15 residues.

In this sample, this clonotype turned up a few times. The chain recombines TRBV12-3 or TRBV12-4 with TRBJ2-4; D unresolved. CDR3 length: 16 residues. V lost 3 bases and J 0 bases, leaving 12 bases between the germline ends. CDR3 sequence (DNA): TGTGCCAGCAGTTTGGTAGGCTTCTTAGCCAAAAACATTCAGTACTTC. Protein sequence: CASSLVGFLAKNIQYF.